This TCR beta chain derives from a study of metastatic and nonmetastatic thyroid tumors. Looking at the study overall: Both malignant and benign thyroid patients supplied peripheral blood and tumor or nodule tissue samples, across which the repertoires of these patients were then compared.

Until they underwent thyroid surgery, no patient had received any treatment. CDR1 DFQATT and CDR2 SNEGSKA come from the germline V gene (reference sequence). This CDR3 comprises 15 residues. The J segment lost 3 bases and the V segment lost 0 bases, leaving 2 bases of the junction unmatched. This clone was recorded a few times. TCRdb recomputed clones from the PCR reads via MiXCR. The sample shows some 19,000 clones, around 25% of them seen only once. The clonotype originates from a male donor with papillary thyroid cancer or a benign thyroid nodule (not recorded which). Some clones in this sample may be carry-over from other donors' samples. Sequencing used blood. The gene calls are TRBV20-1 and TRBJ2-1, with 10 bases fitting TRBD2. Here the CDR3 DNA reads TGCAGTGCTAGAGAAAGACTAGCGGGCTACAATGAGCAGTTCTTC. Translated: CSARERLAGYNEQFF.